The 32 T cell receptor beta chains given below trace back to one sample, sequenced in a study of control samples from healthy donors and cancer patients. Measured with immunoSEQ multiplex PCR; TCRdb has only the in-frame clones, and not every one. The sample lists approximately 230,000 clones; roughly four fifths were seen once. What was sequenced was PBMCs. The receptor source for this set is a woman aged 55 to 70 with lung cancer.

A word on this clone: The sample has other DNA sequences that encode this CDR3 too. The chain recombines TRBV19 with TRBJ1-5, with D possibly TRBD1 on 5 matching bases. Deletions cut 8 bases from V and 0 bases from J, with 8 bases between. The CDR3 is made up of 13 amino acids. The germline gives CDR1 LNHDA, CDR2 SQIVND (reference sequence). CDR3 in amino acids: CASAGYSNQPQHF. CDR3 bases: TGTGCCAGTGCAGGGTATAGCAATCAGCCCCAGCATTTT.

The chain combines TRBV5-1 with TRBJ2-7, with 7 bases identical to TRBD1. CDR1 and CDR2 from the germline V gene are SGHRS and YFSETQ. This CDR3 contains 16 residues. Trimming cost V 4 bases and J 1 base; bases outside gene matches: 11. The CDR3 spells CASSRGQELNSYEQYF. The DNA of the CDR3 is TGCGCCAGCAGCCGAGGACAGGAACTAAATTCCTACGAGCAGTACTTC.

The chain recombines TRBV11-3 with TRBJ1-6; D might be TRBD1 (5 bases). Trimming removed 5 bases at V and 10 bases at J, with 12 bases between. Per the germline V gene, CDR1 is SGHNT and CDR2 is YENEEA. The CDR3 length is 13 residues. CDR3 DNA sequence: TGTGCCAGCAGCCTCGGGGGAAGCTCACCCCTCCACTTT. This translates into CASSLGGSSPLHF.

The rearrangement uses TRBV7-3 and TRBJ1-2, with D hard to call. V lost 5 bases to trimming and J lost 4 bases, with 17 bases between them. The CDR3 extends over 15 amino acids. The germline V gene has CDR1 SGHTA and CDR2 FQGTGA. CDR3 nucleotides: TGTGCCAGCAGCGAAGGTGACATCTACCCCTATGGCTACACCTTC. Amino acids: CASSEGDIYPYGYTF. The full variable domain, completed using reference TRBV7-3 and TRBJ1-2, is GAGVSQTPSNKVTEKGKYVELRCDPISGHTALYWYRQSLGQGPEFLIYFQGTGAADDSGLPNDRFFAVRPEGSVSTLKIQRTERGDSAVYLCASSEGDIYPYGYTFGSGTRLTVV.

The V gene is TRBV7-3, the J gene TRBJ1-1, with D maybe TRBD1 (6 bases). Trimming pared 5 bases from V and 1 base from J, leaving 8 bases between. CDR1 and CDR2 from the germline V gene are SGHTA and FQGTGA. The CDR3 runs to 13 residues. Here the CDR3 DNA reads TGTGCCAGCAGCCAACAGGGGAACACTGAAGCTTTCTTT. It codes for CASSQQGNTEAFF.

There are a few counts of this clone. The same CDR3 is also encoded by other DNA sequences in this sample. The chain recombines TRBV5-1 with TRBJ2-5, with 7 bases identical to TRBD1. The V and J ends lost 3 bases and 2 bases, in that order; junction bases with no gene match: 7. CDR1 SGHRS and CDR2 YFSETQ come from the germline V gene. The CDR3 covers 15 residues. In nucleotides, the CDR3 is TGCGCCAGCAGCTCAGACAGGGTGGGACAAGAGACCCAGTACTTC. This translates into CASSSDRVGQETQYF.

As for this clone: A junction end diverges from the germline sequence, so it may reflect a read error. This CDR3 reads CAGSPSPPNTEAFF. The CDR3 DNA sequence: TGCGCCGGCAGCCCCTCGCCCCCGAACACTGAAGCTTTCTTT. The rearrangement uses TRBV5-1 and TRBJ1-1; D gene ambiguous. This CDR3 is 14 amino acids long. Germline lookup yields CDR1 SGHRS and CDR2 YFSETQ.

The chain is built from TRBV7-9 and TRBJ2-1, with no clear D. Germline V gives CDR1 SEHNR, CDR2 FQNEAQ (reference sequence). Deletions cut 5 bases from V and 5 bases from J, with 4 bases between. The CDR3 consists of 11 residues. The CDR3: CASSLDNEQFF. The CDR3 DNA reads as TGTGCCAGCAGCCTAGACAATGAGCAGTTCTTC.

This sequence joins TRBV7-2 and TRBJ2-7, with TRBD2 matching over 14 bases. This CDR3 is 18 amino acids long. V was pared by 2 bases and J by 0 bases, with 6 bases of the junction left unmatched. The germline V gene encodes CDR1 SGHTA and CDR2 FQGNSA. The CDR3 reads CASSLWTSGRISSYEQYF. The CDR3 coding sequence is TGTGCCAGCAGCTTATGGACTAGCGGGAGGATCAGCTCCTACGAGCAGTACTTC.

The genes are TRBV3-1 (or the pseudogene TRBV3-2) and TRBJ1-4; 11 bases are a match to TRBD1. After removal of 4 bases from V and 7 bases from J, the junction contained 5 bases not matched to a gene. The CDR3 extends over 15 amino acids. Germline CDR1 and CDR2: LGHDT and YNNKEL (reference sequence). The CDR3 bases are TGTGCCAGCAGCCTCTCCGGGACAGGGGGTGAAAAACTGTTTTTT. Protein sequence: CASSLSGTGGEKLFF.

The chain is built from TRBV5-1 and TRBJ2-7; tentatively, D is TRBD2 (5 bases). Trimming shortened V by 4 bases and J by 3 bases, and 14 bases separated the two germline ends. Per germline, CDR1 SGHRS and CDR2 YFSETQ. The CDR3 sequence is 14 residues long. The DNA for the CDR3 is TGCGCCAGCAGCGCCGGAGGAGGAGACTACGAGCAGTACTTC. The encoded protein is CASSAGGGDYEQYF.

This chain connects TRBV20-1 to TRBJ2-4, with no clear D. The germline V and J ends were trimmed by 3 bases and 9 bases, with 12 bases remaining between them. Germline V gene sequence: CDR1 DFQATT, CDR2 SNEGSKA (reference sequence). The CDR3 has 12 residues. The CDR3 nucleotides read TGCAGTGCTAGTGGGTCAACGAGCATTCAGTACTTC. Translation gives CSASGSTSIQYF.

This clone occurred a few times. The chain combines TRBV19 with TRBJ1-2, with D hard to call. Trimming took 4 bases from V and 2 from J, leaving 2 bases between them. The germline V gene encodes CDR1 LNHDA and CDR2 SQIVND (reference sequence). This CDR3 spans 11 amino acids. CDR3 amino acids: CASSRNYGYTF. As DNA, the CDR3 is TGTGCCAGTAGTAGGAACTATGGCTACACCTTC.

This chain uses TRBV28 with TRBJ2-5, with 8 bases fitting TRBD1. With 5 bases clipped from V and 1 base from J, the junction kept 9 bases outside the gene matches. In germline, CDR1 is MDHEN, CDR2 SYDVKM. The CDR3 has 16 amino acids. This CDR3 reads CASSTPGQAVQETQYF. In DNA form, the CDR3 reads TGTGCCAGCAGTACGCCGGGACAGGCCGTCCAAGAGACCCAGTACTTC.

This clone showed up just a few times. Here the CDR3 DNA reads TGTGCCAGCAGTAGGGGGGTTTCGAAAAACATTCAGTACTTC. Translating it yields CASSRGVSKNIQYF. The chain has TRBV28 and TRBJ2-4; D could derive from TRBD1 or TRBD2 (6 bases each). CDR1 MDHEN and CDR2 SYDVKM come from the germline V gene. V gave up 5 bases and J gave up 4 bases, with 12 bases separating them. The CDR3 sequence is 14 residues long.

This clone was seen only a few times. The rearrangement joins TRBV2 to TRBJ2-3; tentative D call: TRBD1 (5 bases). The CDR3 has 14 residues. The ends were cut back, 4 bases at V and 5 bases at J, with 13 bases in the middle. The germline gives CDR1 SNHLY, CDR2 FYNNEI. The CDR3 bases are TGTGCCAGCAGTGCCCAGGGTCAGGGAGATACGCAGTATTTT. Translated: CASSAQGQGDTQYF. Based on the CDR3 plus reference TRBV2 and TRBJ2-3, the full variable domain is EPEVTQTPSHQVTQMGQEVILRCVPISNHLYFYWYRQILGQKVEFLVSFYNNEISEKSEIFDDQFSVERPDGSNFTLKIRSTKLEDSAMYFCASSAQGQGDTQYFGPGTRLTVL.

The chain's CDR3 is CASSFGVGRSDEQFF. As DNA, the CDR3 is TGTGCCAGCAGTTTTGGGGTGGGTAGATCGGATGAGCAGTTCTTC. The chain joins TRBV7-3 to TRBJ2-1; D remains ambiguous. Per the germline V gene, CDR1 is SGHTA and CDR2 is FQGTGA. This CDR3 has 15 amino acids. V was trimmed by 6 bases and J by 8 bases, leaving 20 bases between them.

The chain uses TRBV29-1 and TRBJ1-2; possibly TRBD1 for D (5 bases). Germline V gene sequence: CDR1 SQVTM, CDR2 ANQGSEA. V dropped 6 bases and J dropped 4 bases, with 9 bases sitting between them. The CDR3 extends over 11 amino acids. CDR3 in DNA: TGCAGCGTCACAGGAATCTATGGCTACACCTTC. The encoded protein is CSVTGIYGYTF.

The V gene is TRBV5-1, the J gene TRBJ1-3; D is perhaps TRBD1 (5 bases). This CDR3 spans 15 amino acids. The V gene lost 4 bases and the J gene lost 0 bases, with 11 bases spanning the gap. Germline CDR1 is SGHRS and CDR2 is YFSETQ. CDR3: CASSPWGGSGNTIYF. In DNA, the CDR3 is TGCGCCAGCAGCCCCTGGGGGGGCTCTGGAAACACCATATATTTT.

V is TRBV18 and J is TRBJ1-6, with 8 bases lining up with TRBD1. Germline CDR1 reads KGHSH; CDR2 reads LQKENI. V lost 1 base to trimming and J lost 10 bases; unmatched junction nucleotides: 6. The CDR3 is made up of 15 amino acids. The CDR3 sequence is CASSPLTDRGSPLHF. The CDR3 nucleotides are TGTGCCAGCTCACCACTGACCGACAGGGGATCACCCCTCCACTTT.

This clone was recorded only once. CDR3 in DNA: TGTGCCAGCAGCTTAACCTATGGCTACACCTTC. This sequence encodes CASSLTYGYTF. The V and J genes are TRBV7-6 and TRBJ1-2; D gene unclear. The CDR3 consists of 11 residues. Germline CDR1 SGHVS, CDR2 FNYEAQ. V was pared by 2 bases and J by 4 bases, with 2 bases between.

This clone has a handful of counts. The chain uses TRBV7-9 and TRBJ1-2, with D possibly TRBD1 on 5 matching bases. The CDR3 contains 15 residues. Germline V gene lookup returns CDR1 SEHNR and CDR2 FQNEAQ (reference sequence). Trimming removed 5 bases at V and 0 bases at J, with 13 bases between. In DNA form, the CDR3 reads TGTGCCAGCAGCGGGGACTTCTTACCTAACTATGGCTACACCTTC. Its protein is CASSGDFLPNYGYTF.

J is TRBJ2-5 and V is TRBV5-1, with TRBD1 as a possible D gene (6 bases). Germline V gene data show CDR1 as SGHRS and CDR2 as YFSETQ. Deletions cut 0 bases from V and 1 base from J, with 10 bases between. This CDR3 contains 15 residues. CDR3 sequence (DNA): TGCGCCAGCAGCTTGGTGGACAGCCTCCAAGAGACCCAGTACTTC. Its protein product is CASSLVDSLQETQYF.

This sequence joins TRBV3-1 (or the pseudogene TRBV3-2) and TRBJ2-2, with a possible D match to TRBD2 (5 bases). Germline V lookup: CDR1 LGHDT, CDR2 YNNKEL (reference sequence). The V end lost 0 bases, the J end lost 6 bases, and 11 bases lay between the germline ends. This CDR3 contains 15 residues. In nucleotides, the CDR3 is TGTGCCAGCAGCCAAGATTACGCGGGCGCCGGGGAGCTGTTTTTT. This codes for CASSQDYAGAGELFF.

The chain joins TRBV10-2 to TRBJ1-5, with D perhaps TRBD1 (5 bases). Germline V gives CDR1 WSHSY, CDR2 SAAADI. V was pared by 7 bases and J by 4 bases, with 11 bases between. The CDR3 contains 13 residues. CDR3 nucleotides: TGCGCCAGCACCCCCCGGGGGAATCAGCCCCAGCATTTT. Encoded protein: CASTPRGNQPQHF.

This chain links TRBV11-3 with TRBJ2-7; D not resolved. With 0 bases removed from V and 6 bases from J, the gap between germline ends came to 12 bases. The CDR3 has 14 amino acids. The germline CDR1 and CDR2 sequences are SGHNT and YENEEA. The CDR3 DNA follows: TGTGCCAGCAGCTTAGATAGTGAATTCGGCGAGCAGTACTTC. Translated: CASSLDSEFGEQYF.

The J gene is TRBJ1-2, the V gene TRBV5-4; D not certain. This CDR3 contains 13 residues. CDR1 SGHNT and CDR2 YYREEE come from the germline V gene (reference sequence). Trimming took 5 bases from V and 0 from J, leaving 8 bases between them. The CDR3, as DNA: TGTGCCAGCAGTTTCGATCCTAACTATGGCTACACCTTC. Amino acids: CASSFDPNYGYTF.

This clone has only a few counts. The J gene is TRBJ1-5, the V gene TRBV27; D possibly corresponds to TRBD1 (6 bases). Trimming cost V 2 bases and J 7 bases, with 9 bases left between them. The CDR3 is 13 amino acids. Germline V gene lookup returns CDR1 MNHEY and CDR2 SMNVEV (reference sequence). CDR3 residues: CASSLQGRQPQHF. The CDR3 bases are TGTGCCAGCAGTTTACAGGGGCGGCAGCCCCAGCATTTT.

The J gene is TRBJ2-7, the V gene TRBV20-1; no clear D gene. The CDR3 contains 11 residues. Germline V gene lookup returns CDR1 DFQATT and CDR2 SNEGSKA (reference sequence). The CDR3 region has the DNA TGCAGCGAGGCGACGGGTGACGAGCAGTACTTC. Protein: CSEATGDEQYF.

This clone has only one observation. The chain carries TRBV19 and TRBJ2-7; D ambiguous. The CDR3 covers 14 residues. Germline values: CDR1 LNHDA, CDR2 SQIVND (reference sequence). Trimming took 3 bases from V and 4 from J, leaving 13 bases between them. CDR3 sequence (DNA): TGTGCCAGTAGTATTACGGTTAAGGAGTACGAGCAGTACTTC. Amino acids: CASSITVKEYEQYF.

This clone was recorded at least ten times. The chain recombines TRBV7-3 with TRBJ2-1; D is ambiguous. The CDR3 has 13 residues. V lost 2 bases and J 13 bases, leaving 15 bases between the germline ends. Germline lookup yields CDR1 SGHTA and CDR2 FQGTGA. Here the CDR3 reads CASSLSTLAPQFF. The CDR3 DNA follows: TGTGCCAGCAGCTTATCTACTCTCGCACCTCAGTTCTTC.

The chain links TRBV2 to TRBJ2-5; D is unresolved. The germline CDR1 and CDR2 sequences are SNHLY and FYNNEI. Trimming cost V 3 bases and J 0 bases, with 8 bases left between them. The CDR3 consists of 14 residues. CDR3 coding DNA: TGTGCCAGCAGTGAGGACCAGTACCAAGAGACCCAGTACTTC. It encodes CASSEDQYQETQYF. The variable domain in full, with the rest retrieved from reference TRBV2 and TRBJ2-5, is EPEVTQTPSHQVTQMGQEVILRCVPISNHLYFYWYRQILGQKVEFLVSFYNNEISEKSEIFDDQFSVERPDGSNFTLKIRSTKLEDSAMYFCASSEDQYQETQYFGPGTRLLVL.